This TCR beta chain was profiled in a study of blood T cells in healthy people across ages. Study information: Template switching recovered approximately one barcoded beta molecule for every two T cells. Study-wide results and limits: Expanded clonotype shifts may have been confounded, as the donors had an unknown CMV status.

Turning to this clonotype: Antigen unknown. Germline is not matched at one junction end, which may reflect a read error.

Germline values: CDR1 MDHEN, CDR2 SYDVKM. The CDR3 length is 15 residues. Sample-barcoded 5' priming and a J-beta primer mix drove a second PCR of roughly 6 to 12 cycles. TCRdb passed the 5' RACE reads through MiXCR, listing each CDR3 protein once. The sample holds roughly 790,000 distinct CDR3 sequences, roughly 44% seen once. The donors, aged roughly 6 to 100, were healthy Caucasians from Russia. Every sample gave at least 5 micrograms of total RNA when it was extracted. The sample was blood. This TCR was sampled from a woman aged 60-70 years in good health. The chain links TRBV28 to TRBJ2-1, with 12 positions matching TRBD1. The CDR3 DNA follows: TGTGCCAGCAGTTCTGGGACAGGGGGCTACAATAAGCAGTTCTTC. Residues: CASSSGTGGYNKQFF.